The entry below gives a single TCR beta chain sequence along with its context. The antigen is undetermined. Profiling relied on immunoSEQ multiplex PCR, and the TCRdb table lists in-frame clones only, not all of them. The sample has roughly 120,000 clones; 93% are singletons. These data originate in a study of graft-versus-host responses after intestinal transplantation. The origin of this receptor is a human donor who received an intestinal transplant. The material was unstimulated CD8+ T cells sorted from spleen or lymph node cells, obtained before intestinal transplant.

Here the CDR3 reads CASSLGRPYEQYF. CDR3 nucleotide sequence: TGTGCCAGCAGTTTGGGACGGCCCTACGAGCAGTACTTC. The chain employs TRBV27 and TRBJ2-7; D tentatively reads TRBD1 or TRBD2 (5 bases each). V lost 3 bases to trimming and J lost 2 bases, with 8 bases between them. This CDR3 comprises 13 residues. Per the germline V gene, CDR1 is MNHEY and CDR2 is SMNVEV (reference sequence).